The present TCR beta chain was sequenced within a study of identical twins. Findings and caveats of the study: The degree of excess twin sharing was weaker in beta out-of-frame sequences. Twin-shared out-of-frame alpha sequences showed excess low generation probability.

A word on this clonotype: The antigen is undetermined.

From germline, CDR1 is KGHDR and CDR2 SFDVKD. This CDR3 is 17 amino acids long. V lost 4 bases, J lost 5 bases, and 10 bases stayed unmatched. Template switching created a universal primer site, and the cDNA included unique molecular identifiers. TCRdb analysed the 5' RACE reads with MiXCR anew, one entry per CDR3 protein. The data contain 700,000 or so distinct CDR3 sequences, 8.6% of them singletons. The sample was also reused in another study, on yellow fever vaccine responses in identical twins. According to that study: Among the twins, the vaccine T cell response reportedly seemed partly convergent and partly personalized.

The sample taken for sequencing was PBMCs. The origin of this receptor is a woman under 30 in good health. The chain carries TRBV24-1 and TRBJ2-2; TRBD2 agrees at 9 bases. The CDR3 DNA reads TGTGCCACCAGTGAAAAGTGGGTAGCGGGAGTAACCGGGGAGCTGTTTTTT. Amino acids: CATSEKWVAGVTGELFF.